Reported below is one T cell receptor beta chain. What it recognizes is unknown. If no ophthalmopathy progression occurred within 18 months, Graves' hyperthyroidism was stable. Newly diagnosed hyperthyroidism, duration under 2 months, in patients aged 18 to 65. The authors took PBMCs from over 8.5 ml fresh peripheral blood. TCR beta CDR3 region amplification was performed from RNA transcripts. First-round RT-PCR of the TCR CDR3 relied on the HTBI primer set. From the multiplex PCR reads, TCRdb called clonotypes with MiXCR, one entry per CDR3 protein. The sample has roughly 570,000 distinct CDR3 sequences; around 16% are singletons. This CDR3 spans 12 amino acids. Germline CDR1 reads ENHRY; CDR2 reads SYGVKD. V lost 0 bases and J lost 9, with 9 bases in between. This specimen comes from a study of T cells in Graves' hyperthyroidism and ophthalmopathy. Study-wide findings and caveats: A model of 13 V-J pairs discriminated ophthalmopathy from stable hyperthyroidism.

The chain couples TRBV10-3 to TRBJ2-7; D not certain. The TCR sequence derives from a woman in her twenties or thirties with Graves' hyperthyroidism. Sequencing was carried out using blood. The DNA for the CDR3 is TGTGCCATCAGTGAGTCGCAGGTTCGGCAGTACTTC. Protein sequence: CAISESQVRQYF.